This T cell receptor beta chain was documented in a study of blood T cell repertoires in COVID-19 (dated by TCRdb to 2020 to 2021). For the study in its entirety: Samples covering the acute and convalescent phases of COVID-19 were provided by collaborators in the United States, Italy and Spain. The material from the prospective study consisted of cDNA or gDNA derived from T cells, B-cell-depleted T cells, or PBMCs. The dataset comprised deeply sampled blood TCRbeta repertoires from subjects exposed to, actively infected with, or recovered from COVID-19. The repertoires were released in a freely available public database intended as a resource for research on the immune response to SARS-CoV-2. The samples were drawn from the first 160 participants of the ongoing ImmuneRACE study and from 1,254 subjects provided by 6 global collaborators. Sample metadata almost always included a de-identified subject ID, COVID-19 status, age in years and sex. HLA class I and class II types, where available, came from metadata supplied by the sample provider rather than from assay-based typing.

To note about this clone: The antigen it recognizes is unknown. No much larger clone exists at a distance of one base, and base qualities are not known.

Looking up the germline V gene (reference sequence) yields CDR1 LNHDA and CDR2 SQIVND. The CDR3 runs 15 amino acids, cysteine and phenylalanine included. Just CDR3 DNA is preserved here, 45 bases in frame from base 1. Trimming costs V 1 base and J 6 bases, and their ends lie 10 bases apart. Collaborating institutions collected whole blood in K2EDTA tubes following their own protocols. For TCRbeta analysis, collaborator samples were shipped as frozen whole blood, as isolated PBMCs, or as DNA extracted from either sample type. What the authors observed across the whole study: The quantity of clinical and demographic metadata differed by source and by participant and was supplied without curation.

The immunoSEQ Assay, a bias-controlled multiplex PCR, was used to amplify TCRbeta CDR3 regions from genomic DNA. The paper's data handling went like this. The number of nucleated cells in each sample was estimated from the amplification of reference gene primers within the assay. To quantify the absolute abundance of each unique TCRbeta CDR3 rearrangement, sequence reads were collapsed and filtered. For each sample, productive Simpson clonality was calculated by taking the square root of Simpson's diversity index across productive rearrangements. What TCRdb holds here is the immuneACCESS table cut down to in-frame rearrangements. Part of the clones is not present; checked against another copy, under half of the missing clones reflect an unresolved V gene, and the others are unexplained. V, J and clone size are those of that table, while D and trimming were read from the DNA. In this sample the table shows some 100,000 clones, under 90% of which occur a single time. The ten largest make up 6.6% of the sample.

What was sequenced was peripheral blood. The sequence derives from a woman aged 45-65 years with acute or convalescent COVID-19. This chain joins TRBV19 to TRBJ1-6; TRBD1 could be the D gene, as 6 bases match. The DNA reads as follows: TGTGCCAGTAGTATAGTAGGACAGCCTAATTCACCCCTCCACTTT. Translated, it gives CASSIVGQPNSPLHF.